The 27 T cell receptor beta chains reported below all come from one sample, sequenced in a study of blood T cell repertoires in COVID-19. Some clones are missing from TCRdb's copy, which holds only in-frame ones; the method was immunoSEQ multiplex PCR. The table includes 200,000 or so clones, 70% to 90% detected once. The sequenced material came from PBMCs or T cells enriched from blood (not recorded which). The receptors here all came from a man younger than 45 who had recovered from COVID-19.

The V gene is TRBV7-9, the J gene TRBJ2-1; TRBD1 aligns across 9 bases. Germline V gene data show CDR1 as SEHNR and CDR2 as FQNEAQ (reference sequence). This CDR3 comprises 15 residues. J gave up 6 bases and V 6 bases, and 9 bases lay outside the gene matches. The CDR3 reads CASRSQGALSNEQFF. In DNA form, the CDR3 reads TGTGCCAGCAGGTCACAGGGGGCGCTTTCCAATGAGCAGTTCTTC.

The chain joins TRBV27 to TRBJ2-7, with 11 bases aligning to TRBD2. CDR1 and CDR2 (germline): MNHEY, SMNVEV (reference sequence). V was clipped by 4 bases and J by 1 base; unmatched bases: 6. The CDR3 covers 16 residues. The CDR3 spells CASSSLGLAGSYEQYF. DNA for the CDR3: TGTGCCAGCAGTTCCCTCGGACTAGCGGGTTCCTACGAGCAGTACTTC.

J is TRBJ2-1 and V is TRBV4-1, with 9 nucleotides matching TRBD1. Trimming removed 4 bases from V and 8 bases from J; junction bases left unmatched: 12. The germline V gene encodes CDR1 MGHRA and CDR2 YSYEKL. The CDR3 sequence is 16 residues long. Here the CDR3 reads CASSPQPGQGIDEQFF. CDR3 bases: TGCGCCAGCAGCCCACAACCCGGACAGGGGATAGATGAGCAGTTCTTC.

V and J are TRBV13 and TRBJ1-2, with 8 bases that match TRBD1. The CDR3 is made up of 13 amino acids. Germline CDR1 reads PRHDT; CDR2 reads FYEKMQ (reference sequence). With 6 bases clipped from V and 7 bases from J, the junction kept 7 bases outside the gene matches. CDR3 in amino acids: CASRHTGGRGYTF. The CDR3 DNA follows: TGTGCCAGCAGGCACACAGGGGGGCGTGGCTACACCTTC.

V is TRBV6-2 or TRBV6-3 and J is TRBJ1-5; D perhaps matches TRBD1 (6 bases). The V end was cut by 2 bases, the J end by 7 bases, with 12 bases between. CDR1 and CDR2 (germline): MNHEY, SVGEGT. CDR3 length equals 14 residues. The CDR3 bases are TGTGCCAGCAGTTACCAGGGGCCGCGACAGCCCCAGCATTTT. This gives the protein CASSYQGPRQPQHF.

J is TRBJ2-1 and V is TRBV5-1; 14 bases fit TRBD2. After removal of 6 bases from V and 6 bases from J, the junction contained 14 bases not matched to a gene. From germline, CDR1 is SGHRS and CDR2 YFSETQ. This CDR3 is built from 18 residues. CDR3 loop: CASNPPRLAGGQGNEQFF. The CDR3 region has the DNA TGCGCCAGCAACCCCCCTAGACTAGCGGGAGGGCAGGGCAATGAGCAGTTCTTC.

This rearrangement joins TRBV9 to TRBJ2-7; D is possibly TRBD2 (6 bases). This CDR3 is 15 amino acids long. The ends were cut back, 0 bases at V and 2 bases at J, with 12 bases in the middle. The germline gives CDR1 SGDLS, CDR2 YYNGEE. Written as DNA, the CDR3 is TGTGCCAGCAGCGTAGATGGCGGGGCGACCTACGAGCAGTACTTC. Protein product: CASSVDGGATYEQYF. Filled out from reference TRBV9 and TRBJ2-7, the complete variable domain reads DSGVTQTPKHLITATGQRVTLRCSPRSGDLSVYWYQQSLDQGLQFLIQYYNGEERAKGNILERFSAQQFPDLHSELNLSSLELGDSALYFCASSVDGGATYEQYFGPGTRLTVT.

This clone was counted only a few times. The gene calls are TRBV27 and TRBJ2-4; possibly TRBD2 for D (7 bases). This CDR3 spans 14 amino acids. Germline V gene data show CDR1 as MNHEY and CDR2 as SMNVEV (reference sequence). Deletions cut 8 bases from V and 6 bases from J, with 17 bases between. CDR3: CASAFGGLVNIQYF. Written as DNA, the CDR3 is TGTGCCAGCGCTTTCGGGGGGCTTGTAAACATTCAGTACTTC.

This chain joins TRBV10-3 and TRBJ1-1; 7 nucleotides match TRBD1. In germline, CDR1 is ENHRY, CDR2 SYGVKD. Unmatched junction bases numbered 4, after V lost 11 bases and J lost 1 base. This CDR3 spans 12 amino acids. The DNA for the CDR3 is TGTGCCTGTACAGGGGCGAACACTGAAGCTTTCTTT. It encodes CACTGANTEAFF.

V is TRBV23-1 and J is TRBJ2-7; no firm D call. TRBV23-1 belongs to the ORF category, with a function that is uncertain. There are 12 residues in the CDR3. The V and J ends lost 0 bases and 5 bases respectively, with 5 bases between them. The CDR3: CASSQSSDEQYF. The DNA of the CDR3 is TGCGCCAGCAGTCAATCTTCAGACGAGCAGTACTTC.

V is TRBV3-1 (or the pseudogene TRBV3-2) and J is TRBJ1-6; D is perhaps TRBD1 (5 bases). V was cut by 4 bases and J by 9 bases, with 19 bases left in between. In germline, CDR1 is LGHDT, CDR2 YNNKEL (reference sequence). The CDR3 is 16 residues long. The CDR3 here is CASSLPSGRMGSPLHF. The CDR3, as DNA: TGTGCCAGCAGCCTCCCGTCAGGGAGGATGGGTTCACCCCTCCACTTT.

For the CDR3, the DNA is TGTGCCAGCAGTCCCGGGACAGGGGTTGTTCAGCCCCAGCATTTT. This gives the protein CASSPGTGVVQPQHF. The genes are TRBV6-5 and TRBJ1-5, with 10 bases fitting TRBD1. The germline V gene encodes CDR1 MNHEY and CDR2 SVGAGI. With V trimmed by 5 bases and J by 6 bases, 7 bases remained unmatched. This CDR3 is 15 amino acids long.

This sequence joins TRBV28 and TRBJ1-1; D not resolved. The CDR3 extends over 14 amino acids. CDR1 MDHEN and CDR2 SYDVKM come from the germline V gene. The V end was cut by 6 bases, the J end by 5 bases, with 16 bases between. The CDR3 loop is CASSPGPDETEAFF. For the CDR3, the DNA is TGTGCCAGCAGCCCAGGTCCCGATGAGACTGAAGCTTTCTTT.

The chain uses TRBV6-2 or TRBV6-3 and TRBJ1-3, with 7 bases matching TRBD1. V trimming: 4 bases; J trimming: 1 base; junction bases outside the gene matches: 10. Germline CDR1 MNHEY, CDR2 SVGEGT. This CDR3 has 17 residues. The CDR3 sequence: CASSFGTVGSSGNTIYF. DNA for the CDR3: TGTGCCAGCAGTTTCGGGACAGTAGGCTCGTCTGGAAACACCATATATTTT.

The rearrangement uses TRBV10-2 and TRBJ2-7; TRBD2 is a possible D gene (6 bases). The CDR3 is 13 amino acids. Germline V gives CDR1 WSHSY, CDR2 SAAADI. Trimming shortened V by 7 bases and J by 5 bases, and 15 bases separated the two germline ends. The CDR3 loop is CASKPTGVNEQYF. The CDR3 nucleotides read TGCGCCAGCAAACCGACGGGAGTTAACGAGCAGTACTTC.

The chain is built from TRBV5-1 and TRBJ1-4; no clear D. Germline CDR1 and CDR2: SGHRS and YFSETQ. V lost 0 bases and J 0 bases, leaving 6 bases between the germline ends. The CDR3 contains 15 residues. This CDR3 is CASSLGTTTNEKLFF. CDR3 nucleotides: TGCGCCAGCAGCTTGGGGACTACAACTAATGAAAAACTGTTTTTT.

The V and J genes are TRBV15 and TRBJ1-1; TRBD1 is a possible D gene (6 bases). Germline CDR1 is LNHNV and CDR2 is YYDKDF (reference sequence). This CDR3 has 15 residues. The V end lost 1 base, the J end lost 7 bases, and 16 bases lay between the germline ends. CDR3 protein: CATSRGQGIYGEAFF. CDR3 nucleotide sequence: TGTGCCACCAGCAGAGGCCAGGGGATTTACGGTGAAGCTTTCTTT.

The V call is TRBV27, the J call TRBJ2-7; D might be TRBD2 (5 bases). Germline V gene sequence: CDR1 MNHEY, CDR2 SMNVEV (reference sequence). This CDR3 has 15 residues. Trimming took off 6 bases at V and 4 bases at J, with 19 bases between the two ends. The chain's CDR3 is CASSSAETGRYEQYF. For the CDR3, the DNA is TGTGCCAGCAGCTCAGCGGAGACTGGACGGTACGAGCAGTACTTC.

The chain has TRBV28 and TRBJ2-1; D remains unclear. There are 16 residues in the CDR3. Trimming pared 2 bases from V and 0 bases from J, leaving 11 bases between. CDR1 and CDR2 from the germline V gene are MDHEN and SYDVKM. Here the CDR3 reads CASSLIADPSYNEQFF. The DNA of the CDR3 is TGTGCCAGCAGTTTAATCGCGGATCCCTCCTACAATGAGCAGTTCTTC.

This clone was observed once. The V and J genes are TRBV30 and TRBJ1-4, with TRBD1 matching over 9 bases. The CDR3 has 14 residues. Trimming took 5 bases from V and 4 from J; bases not matched to a gene: 5. Germline-derived CDR1 and CDR2 are GTSNPN and SVGIG (reference sequence). In DNA, the CDR3 is TGTGCCTGGGCACAGGGGGCAGATAATGAAAAACTGTTTTTT. Protein sequence: CAWAQGADNEKLFF.

The J gene is TRBJ1-1, the V gene TRBV14; D may be TRBD1 (6 bases). Looked up from germline, CDR1 is SGHDN and CDR2 is FVKESK. The CDR3 is 13 residues long. The ends were cut back, 5 bases at V and 4 bases at J, with 11 bases in the middle. CDR3 in DNA: TGTGCCAGCAGCGCACAGGGATTCACTGAAGCTTTCTTT. This encodes CASSAQGFTEAFF. Full variable domain (outside the CDR3, taken from reference TRBV14 and TRBJ1-1): EAGVTQFPSHSVIEKGQTVTLRCDPISGHDNLYWYRRVMGKEIKFLLHFVKESKQDESGMPNNRFLAERTGGTYSTLKVQPAELEDSGVYFCASSAQGFTEAFFGQGTRLTVV.

The rearrangement links TRBV9 to TRBJ2-1; unclear D gene. The CDR3 has 13 amino acids. Trimming stripped 0 bases from V and 8 bases from J, with 9 bases between. Germline CDR1 reads SGDLS; CDR2 reads YYNGEE. The CDR3 DNA reads as TGTGCCAGCAGCGTAGGTAGTGGTGATGAGCAGTTCTTC. Its protein is CASSVGSGDEQFF.

The V call is TRBV4-2, the J call TRBJ2-2; 8 bases map to TRBD2. Per the germline V gene, CDR1 is LGHNA and CDR2 is YNFKEQ. This CDR3 is built from 19 residues. The ends lost 0 bases at V and 0 bases at J; junction bases unmatched: 9. Written as DNA, the CDR3 is TGTGCCAGCAGCCAAGAGATTTGGGTGGGACTAGCGAACACCGGGGAGCTGTTTTTT. Translation gives CASSQEIWVGLANTGELFF.

This clone came up a few times. The chain is built from TRBV4-1 and TRBJ1-1; D gene unclear. Germline CDR1 is MGHRA and CDR2 is YSYEKL. This CDR3 region has 14 residues. The V end lost 1 base, the J end lost 2 bases, and 8 bases lay between the germline ends. The CDR3 is CASSQGEVNTEAFF. The CDR3 nucleotides read TGCGCCAGCAGCCAAGGAGAGGTTAACACTGAAGCTTTCTTT.

This chain links TRBV7-9 with TRBJ1-1; D not certain. Germline V gene data show CDR1 as SEHNR and CDR2 as FQNEAQ (reference sequence). Trimming removed 3 bases from V and 1 base from J, with 6 bases in between. The CDR3 is 13 residues long. The CDR3 is CASSFDKNTEAFF. The CDR3, as DNA: TGTGCCAGCAGCTTTGACAAGAACACTGAAGCTTTCTTT.

V and J are TRBV7-6 and TRBJ1-1; the match to TRBD1 covers 9 bases. Germline CDR1 reads SGHVS; CDR2 reads FNYEAQ. The CDR3 contains 15 residues. The trim removed 8 bases at V and 4 bases at J, leaving 11 bases unmatched. The CDR3 coding sequence is TGTGCCAGCGCCGGGACAGGGTCTTATGGCACTGAAGCTTTCTTT. It translates to CASAGTGSYGTEAFF.

The chain combines TRBV5-1 with TRBJ2-1; no reliable D call. CDR3 length: 14 residues. Germline loops: CDR1 SGHRS, CDR2 YFSETQ. With 3 bases removed from V and 4 bases from J, the gap between germline ends came to 11 bases. CDR3 in amino acids: CASSSIPTYNEQFF. The CDR3 DNA reads as TGCGCCAGCAGCTCTATACCCACTTACAATGAGCAGTTCTTC.